A single sample gave rise to the 21 T cell receptor beta chains below, sequenced in a study of patients and donors after allogeneic stem cell transplantation. TCRdb used MiXCR to reprocess the RT-PCR reads, holding one entry per CDR3 protein. Of approximately 99,000 distinct CDR3 sequences listed, around 33% are singletons. The specimen sequenced was blood, either unsorted or a sorted T cell fraction (not recorded which). These receptors all stem from a human donor who was either an allogeneic HSCT recipient or a stem cell or donor lymphocyte infusion donor (not recorded which). It is not recorded whose cells these are; they may come from a transplant donor.

This clonotype turned up a few times. The V call is TRBV20-1, the J call TRBJ1-5, with 7 bases matching TRBD1. Germline V gene data show CDR1 as DFQATT and CDR2 as SNEGSKA (reference sequence). The CDR3 has 14 amino acids. V was clipped by 2 bases and J by 4 bases; unmatched bases: 5. In nucleotides, the CDR3 is TGCAGTGCTAGACAGGGGGGAACTAATCAGCCCCAGCATTTT. It translates to CSARQGGTNQPQHF.

The V gene is TRBV4-1, the J gene TRBJ2-3; the D is unclear. Between the trimmed V and J ends, which lost 4 bases and 0 bases, there was a span of 14 bases. The CDR3 sequence is 16 residues long. Germline V gives CDR1 MGHRA, CDR2 YSYEKL. The CDR3 here is CASSLLKDGSTDTQYF. CDR3 coding DNA: TGCGCCAGCAGCCTTCTGAAGGACGGGAGCACAGATACGCAGTATTTT.

This clonotype was seen a single time. The chain is built from TRBV29-1 and TRBJ2-7; 9 bases are shared with TRBD1. The CDR3 spans 16 residues. V trimming: 5 bases; J trimming: 3 bases; junction bases outside the gene matches: 14. In germline, CDR1 is SQVTM, CDR2 ANQGSEA. Here the CDR3 reads CSVRSSGTGRYYEQYF. CDR3 DNA sequence: TGCAGCGTTAGGTCGTCGGGGACAGGGAGGTACTACGAGCAGTACTTC.

The gene calls are TRBV20-1 and TRBJ2-3, with a tentative D call TRBD2 (5 bases). Germline lookup yields CDR1 DFQATT and CDR2 SNEGSKA (reference sequence). This CDR3 spans 12 amino acids. Trimming took 0 bases from V and 9 from J, leaving 10 bases between them. This CDR3 reads CSARDRDFTQYF. The CDR3 DNA reads as TGCAGTGCTAGAGATCGGGATTTCACGCAGTATTTT.

This chain uses TRBV9 with TRBJ2-5; weak D call: TRBD1 (6 bases). V was shortened by 4 bases and J by 5 bases, with 15 bases between the two germline ends. Germline CDR1 and CDR2: SGDLS and YYNGEE. The CDR3 totals 14 residues. CDR3 sequence reads: CASSQLTGMETQYF. CDR3 nucleotide sequence: TGTGCCAGCAGCCAGCTTACAGGGATGGAGACCCAGTACTTC.

V gene TRBV4-3 combines with J gene TRBJ2-7; D is unclear. Per germline, CDR1 LGHNA and CDR2 YSLEER. This CDR3 has 15 amino acids. Trimming removed 0 bases from V and 1 base from J, with 10 bases in between. This CDR3 reads CASSQEVFGSYEQYF. In DNA form, the CDR3 reads TGCGCCAGCAGCCAAGAGGTCTTCGGGTCCTACGAGCAGTACTTC.

V usage is TRBV7-2 and J usage is TRBJ1-2; no firm D call. The V and J ends lost 2 bases and 6 bases respectively, with 10 bases between them. Looked up from germline, CDR1 is SGHTA and CDR2 is FQGNSA. The CDR3 length is 13 residues. CDR3 in DNA: TGTGCCAGCAGCTTATTTGGGATTGATGGCTACACCTTC. As protein: CASSLFGIDGYTF. Variable domain in full (rest from reference TRBV7-2 and TRBJ1-2): GAGVSQSPSNKVTEKGKDVELRCDPISGHTALYWYRQSLGQGLEFLIYFQGNSAPDKSGLPSDRFSAERTGGSVSTLTIQRTQQEDSAVYLCASSLFGIDGYTFGSGTRLTVV.

This chain uses TRBV15 with TRBJ1-6; D is unclear. With 4 bases removed from V and 4 bases from J, the gap between germline ends came to 14 bases. This CDR3 spans 16 amino acids. Germline V gene lookup returns CDR1 LNHNV and CDR2 YYDKDF (reference sequence). The CDR3 region is CATSISRDLYNSPLHF. The CDR3 DNA follows: TGTGCCACCAGCATTTCCCGGGATCTGTATAATTCACCCCTCCACTTT.

This chain joins TRBV15 and TRBJ2-4; D is undetermined. V lost 3 bases to trimming and J lost 1 base, with 16 bases between them. Germline CDR1 reads LNHNV; CDR2 reads YYDKDF (reference sequence). CDR3 length: 17 residues. CDR3 sequence: CATSSFQVYVAKNIQYF. Here the CDR3 DNA reads TGTGCCACCAGCAGTTTCCAGGTTTACGTCGCCAAAAACATTCAGTACTTC. The full variable domain, rest sourced from reference TRBV15 and TRBJ2-4, is DAMVIQNPRYQVTQFGKPVTLSCSQTLNHNVMYWYQQKSSQAPKLLFHYYDKDFNNEADTPDNFQSRRPNTSFCFLDIRSPGLGDTAMYLCATSSFQVYVAKNIQYFGAGTRLSVL.

Comment on this clonotype: One end of the junction is discordant with germline, which a read error may explain. J is TRBJ1-5 and V is TRBV12-3 or TRBV12-4; no definite D call. The CDR3 totals 12 residues. Here the CDR3 reads CASSHRYQPQHF. CDR3 coding DNA: TGTGCCAGCAGCCACCGGTATCAACCCCAGCATTTT.

The chain joins TRBV6-5 to TRBJ2-5; 7 positions match TRBD1. This CDR3 is 15 amino acids long. V was pared by 6 bases and J by 4 bases, with 11 bases of the junction left unmatched. CDR1 MNHEY and CDR2 SVGAGI come from the germline V gene. The CDR3 nucleotides are TGTGCCAGCAGCTATTCGACAGGGTTTGCAGAGACCCAGTACTTC. It translates to CASSYSTGFAETQYF.

This clonotype was observed a handful of times. The CDR3 DNA is TGTGCCAGCAGTCCAAACCGACGATTCCCTGAAGCTTTCTTT. Its protein product is CASSPNRRFPEAFF. This chain links TRBV6-5 with TRBJ1-1; D gene uncertain. The CDR3 is 14 residues long. Germline V lookup: CDR1 MNHEY, CDR2 SVGAGI. Trimming cost V 5 bases and J 6 bases, with 16 bases left between them.

This clonotype appeared a few times. The CDR3 DNA follows: TGCAGCGTTGTTAAGGATAGGACGAACACTGAAGCTTTCTTT. It codes for CSVVKDRTNTEAFF. The rearrangement uses TRBV29-1 and TRBJ1-1; D unresolved. The CDR3 consists of 14 residues. The V end was cut by 4 bases, the J end by 1 base, with 13 bases between. CDR1 SQVTM and CDR2 ANQGSEA come from the germline V gene. The full variable domain, with the rest looked up from reference TRBV29-1 and TRBJ1-1, is SAVISQKPSRDICQRGTSLTIQCQVDSQVTMMFWYRQQPGQSLTLIATANQGSEATYESGFVIDKFPISRPNLTFSTLTVSNMSPEDSSIYLCSVVKDRTNTEAFFGQGTRLTVV.

The V and J genes are TRBV20-1 and TRBJ2-1; TRBD2 aligns across 8 bases. The ends lost 1 base at V and 6 bases at J; junction bases unmatched: 8. Germline V gene lookup returns CDR1 DFQATT and CDR2 SNEGSKA (reference sequence). The CDR3 has 15 amino acids. CDR3 amino acids: CSARVGTRGFNEQFF. The CDR3 DNA reads as TGCAGTGCTAGAGTCGGGACTAGGGGCTTCAATGAGCAGTTCTTC.

The J gene is TRBJ2-3, the V gene TRBV7-9, with no clear D. This CDR3 contains 12 residues. Between the trimmed V and J ends, which lost 1 base and 8 bases, there was a span of 7 bases. Germline CDR1 reads SEHNR; CDR2 reads FQNEAQ (reference sequence). This CDR3 is CASSLVVGTQYF. CDR3 in DNA: TGTGCCAGCAGCTTAGTGGTGGGTACGCAGTATTTT.

This clonotype has just a few counts. The chain recombines TRBV5-6 with TRBJ1-3, with TRBD1 identical over 7 bases. There are 15 residues in the CDR3. CDR1 is SGHDT and CDR2 is YYEEEE in the germline V gene. The ends lost 4 bases at V and 2 bases at J; junction bases unmatched: 6. The DNA for the CDR3 is TGTGCCAGCAGCAAAGGGGGGACAGCTGGAAACACCATATATTTT. It yields the protein CASSKGGTAGNTIYF.

This clonotype has just a few counts. The chain recombines TRBV3-1 with TRBJ1-6; no firm D call. The CDR3 has 15 amino acids. The V and J ends lost 1 base and 6 bases respectively, with 10 bases between them. Germline values: CDR1 LGHDT, CDR2 YNNKEL (reference sequence). CDR3 protein: CASSQASTFNSPLHF. DNA of the CDR3: TGTGCCAGCAGCCAAGCTTCGACCTTTAATTCACCCCTCCACTTT.

This clonotype appeared a single time. This chain joins TRBV28 and TRBJ2-4; TRBD1 might be the D (5 bases). Deletions cut 5 bases from V and 6 bases from J, with 17 bases between. This CDR3 region has 15 residues. Germline-derived CDR1 and CDR2 are MDHEN and SYDVKM. The CDR3 loop is CASSPRGQVVNIQYF. Here the CDR3 DNA reads TGTGCCAGCAGTCCAAGGGGCCAGGTTGTAAACATTCAGTACTTC.

In this sample, this clonotype turned up many times. V usage is TRBV4-3 and J usage is TRBJ1-2; 8 positions agree with TRBD1. Germline CDR1 and CDR2: LGHNA and YSLEER. Trimming cost V 0 bases and J 8 bases; bases outside gene matches: 5. The CDR3 totals 14 residues. The CDR3, as DNA: TGCGCCAGCAGCCAAGATAGGACAGGGATCGGCTACACCTTC. Protein: CASSQDRTGIGYTF.

The J gene is TRBJ1-4, the V gene TRBV15; D gene unclear. V shed 11 bases and J shed 8 bases, with 21 bases lying between them. The CDR3 is 14 residues long. Germline values: CDR1 LNHNV, CDR2 YYDKDF (reference sequence). CDR3 region: CASTPRSRREKLFF. The CDR3 bases are TGTGCCTCGACCCCCAGATCCCGGCGGGAAAAACTGTTTTTT. Full variable domain (rest looked up from reference TRBV15 and TRBJ1-4): DAMVIQNPRYQVTQFGKPVTLSCSQTLNHNVMYWYQQKSSQAPKLLFHYYDKDFNNEADTPDNFQSRRPNTSFCFLDIRSPGLGDTAMYLCASTPRSRREKLFFGSGTQLSVL.

In its sample, this clonotype was seen a few times. V is TRBV5-1 and J is TRBJ1-4; 7 bases fit TRBD1. The CDR3 runs to 14 residues. The V segment lost 5 bases and the J segment 4 bases; nucleotides outside the gene matches: 5. The germline V gene encodes CDR1 SGHRS and CDR2 YFSETQ. The CDR3 DNA sequence: TGCGCCAGCAGTCGGGACAGCATTAATGAAAAACTGTTTTTT. Its translation is CASSRDSINEKLFF.